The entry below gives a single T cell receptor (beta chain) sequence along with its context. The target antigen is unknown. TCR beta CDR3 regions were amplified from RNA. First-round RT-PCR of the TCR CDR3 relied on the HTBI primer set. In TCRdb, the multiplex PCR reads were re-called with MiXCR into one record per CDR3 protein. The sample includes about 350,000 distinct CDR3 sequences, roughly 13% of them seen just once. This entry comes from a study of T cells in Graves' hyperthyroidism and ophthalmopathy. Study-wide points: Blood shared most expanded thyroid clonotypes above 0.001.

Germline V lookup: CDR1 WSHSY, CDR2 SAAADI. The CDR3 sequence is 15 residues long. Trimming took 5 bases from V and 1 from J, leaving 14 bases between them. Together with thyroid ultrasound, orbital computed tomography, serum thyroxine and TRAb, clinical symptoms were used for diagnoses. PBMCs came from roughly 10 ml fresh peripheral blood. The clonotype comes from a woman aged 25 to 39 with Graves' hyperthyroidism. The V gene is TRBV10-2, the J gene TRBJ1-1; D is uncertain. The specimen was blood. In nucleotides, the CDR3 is TGCGCCAGCAGTTATCCGGGGAGGAGGAACACTGAAGCTTTCTTT. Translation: CASSYPGRRNTEAFF.